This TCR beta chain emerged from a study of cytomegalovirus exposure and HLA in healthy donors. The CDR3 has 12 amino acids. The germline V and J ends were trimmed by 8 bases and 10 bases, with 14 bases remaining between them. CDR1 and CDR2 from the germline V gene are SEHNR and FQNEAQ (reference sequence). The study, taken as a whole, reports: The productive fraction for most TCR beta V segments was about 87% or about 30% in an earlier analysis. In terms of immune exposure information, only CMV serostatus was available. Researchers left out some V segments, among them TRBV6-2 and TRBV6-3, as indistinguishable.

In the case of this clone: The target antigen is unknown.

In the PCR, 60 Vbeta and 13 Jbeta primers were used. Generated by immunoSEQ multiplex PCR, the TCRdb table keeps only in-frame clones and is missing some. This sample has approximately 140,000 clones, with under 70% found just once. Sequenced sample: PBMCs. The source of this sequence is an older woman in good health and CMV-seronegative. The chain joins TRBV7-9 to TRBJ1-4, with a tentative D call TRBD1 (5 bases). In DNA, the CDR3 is TGTGCCAGCGGCCGCGGGGACGTAAAACTGTTTTTT. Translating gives CASGRGDVKLFF. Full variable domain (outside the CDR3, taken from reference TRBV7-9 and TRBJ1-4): DTGVSQNPRHKITKRGQNVTFRCDPISEHNRLYWYRQTLGQGPEFLTYFQNEAQLEKSRLLSDRFSAERPKGSFSTLEIQRTEQGDSAMYLCASGRGDVKLFFGSGTQLSVL.